These T cell receptor beta chains were read from a single sample in a study of blood T cells in healthy people across ages. TCRdb analysed the 5' RACE reads with MiXCR anew, one entry per CDR3 protein. The profile shows around 1.5 million distinct CDR3 sequences, approximately 60% of them singletons. Sequenced material: blood. These TCRs come from a young man in good health. CDR3s include the opening cysteine and the closing phenylalanine or tryptophan. A D gene is named only where the DNA matches it firmly. Some rows have no size entry. The others give once, few or many, or a class for an expanded clone.

abundance	v_gene	len	d_gene	j_gene	CDR3aa	CDR3nt
.	TRBV4-1	18	TRBD2	TRBJ2-1	CASSRGLAGGSNANEQFF	TGCGCCAGCAGCCGTGGACTAGCGGGAGGCTCCAACGCCAATGAGCAGTTCTTC
.	TRBV27	15	TRBD2	TRBJ2-1	CASRNQGRGGNEQFF	TGTGCCAGCAGGAACCAGGGACGCGGGGGCAATGAGCAGTTCTTC
few	TRBV20-1	15	.	TRBJ2-5	CSARDTRTIPETQYF	TGCAGTGCTAGAGATACTCGGACAATTCCTGAGACCCAGTACTTC
.	TRBV20-1	11	.	TRBJ2-5	CSTESPETQYF	TGCAGTACTGAATCCCCAGAGACCCAGTACTTC
few	TRBV2	16	.	TRBJ1-2	CASSEGEQAGHYGYTF	TGTGCCAGCAGTGAAGGGGAACAGGCCGGCCACTATGGCTACACCTTC
few	TRBV7-2	14	.	TRBJ2-3	CASSLVRGADTQYF	TGTGCCAGCAGCTTAGTCCGCGGCGCAGATACGCAGTATTTT
few	TRBV18	16	TRBD2	TRBJ2-1	CASSPLSGITWNEQFF	TGTGCCAGCTCACCTCTTAGCGGGATTACCTGGAATGAGCAGTTCTTC
.	TRBV4-1	15	.	TRBJ1-5	CASSHRQSSNQPQHF	TGCGCCAGCAGCCATAGACAGAGTAGCAATCAGCCCCAGCATTTT
.	TRBV7-2	17	.	TRBJ2-6	CASSLFTASSGANVLTF	TGTGCCAGCAGCTTATTTACAGCAAGCTCTGGGGCCAACGTCCTGACTTTC
.	TRBV2	14	TRBD1	TRBJ1-5	CASNLRQGYQPQHF	TGTGCCAGCAACTTAAGACAGGGGTATCAGCCCCAGCATTTT
.	TRBV29-1	13	.	TRBJ2-2	CSVSTENTGELFF	TGCAGCGTTTCGACAGAGAACACCGGGGAGCTGTTTTTT
once	TRBV20-1	12	.	TRBJ2-3	CSARLAVDTQYF	TGCAGTGCTAGACTAGCAGTTGATACGCAGTATTTT
few	TRBV6-2/TRBV6-3	14	TRBD1	TRBJ2-7	CASRKQGVTYEQYF	TGTGCCAGCAGAAAACAGGGGGTCACCTACGAGCAGTACTTC